This T cell receptor beta chain was documented in a study of low-dose radiotherapy and immunotherapy resistance in tumors. V was clipped by 10 bases and J by 8 bases, with 17 bases between them. Germline V CDR1 and CDR2: MDHEN, SYDVKM. This CDR3 has 13 residues. TRAV- and TRBV-specific primers primed first-strand cDNA, covering alpha and beta chains. A constant-region primer paired with the V-primer adapter amplified TCRs over approximately 18 PCR cycles. MiXCR was run by TCRdb on the reads, yielding one entry per CDR3 protein. Altogether more than 70,000 distinct CDR3 sequences are present, around a third being singletons, with the ten largest covering more than 9.5%. This clonotype has only a few counts. Time point indicated: before trial treatment.

The receptor was isolated from a female donor with ovarian cancer. Specimen: PBMCs, collected before treatment. The chain recombines TRBV28 with TRBJ1-4; TRBD1 might be the D (5 bases). This CDR3 reads CATGGAEVEKLFF. CDR3 coding DNA: TGTGCCACCGGTGGGGCGGAGGTCGAAAAACTGTTTTTT.